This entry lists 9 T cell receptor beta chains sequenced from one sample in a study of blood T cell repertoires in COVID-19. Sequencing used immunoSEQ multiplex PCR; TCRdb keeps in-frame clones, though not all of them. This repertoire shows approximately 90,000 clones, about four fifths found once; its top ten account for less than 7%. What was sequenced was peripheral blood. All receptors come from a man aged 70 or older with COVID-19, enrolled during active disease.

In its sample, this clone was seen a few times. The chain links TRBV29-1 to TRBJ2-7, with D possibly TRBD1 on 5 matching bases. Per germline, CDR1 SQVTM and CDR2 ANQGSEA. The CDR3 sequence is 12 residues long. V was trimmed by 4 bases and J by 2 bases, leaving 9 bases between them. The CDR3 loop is CSVGTGTYEQYF. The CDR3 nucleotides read TGCAGCGTTGGAACAGGTACCTACGAGCAGTACTTC.

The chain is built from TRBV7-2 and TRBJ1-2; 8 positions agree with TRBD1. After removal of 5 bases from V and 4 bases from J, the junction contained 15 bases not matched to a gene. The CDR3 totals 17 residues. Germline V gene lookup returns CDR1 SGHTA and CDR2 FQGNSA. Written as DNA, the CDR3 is TGTGCCAGCAGCGGTCAGGGGGCTCTCAAATTCGGCTATGGCTACACCTTC. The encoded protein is CASSGQGALKFGYGYTF.

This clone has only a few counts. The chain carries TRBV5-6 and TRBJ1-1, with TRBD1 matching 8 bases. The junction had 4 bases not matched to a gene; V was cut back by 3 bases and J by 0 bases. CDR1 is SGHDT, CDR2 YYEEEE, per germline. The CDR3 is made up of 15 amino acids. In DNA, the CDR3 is TGTGCCAGCAGCTCCCTGGACAGGGTGAACACTGAAGCTTTCTTT. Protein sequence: CASSSLDRVNTEAFF.

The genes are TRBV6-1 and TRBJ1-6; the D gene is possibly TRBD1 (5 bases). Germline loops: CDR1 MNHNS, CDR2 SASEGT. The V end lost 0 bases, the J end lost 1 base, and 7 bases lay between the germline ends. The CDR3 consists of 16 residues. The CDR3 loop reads CASSEAQGSYNSPLHF. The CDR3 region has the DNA TGTGCCAGCAGTGAAGCGCAGGGTTCCTATAATTCACCCCTCCACTTT.

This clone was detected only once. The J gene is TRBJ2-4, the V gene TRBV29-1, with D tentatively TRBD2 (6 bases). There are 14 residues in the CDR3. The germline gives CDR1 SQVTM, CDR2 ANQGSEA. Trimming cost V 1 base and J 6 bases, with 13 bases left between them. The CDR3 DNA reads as TGCAGCGTTGAAGCCGATAGCGGACCAAACATTCAGTACTTC. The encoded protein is CSVEADSGPNIQYF.

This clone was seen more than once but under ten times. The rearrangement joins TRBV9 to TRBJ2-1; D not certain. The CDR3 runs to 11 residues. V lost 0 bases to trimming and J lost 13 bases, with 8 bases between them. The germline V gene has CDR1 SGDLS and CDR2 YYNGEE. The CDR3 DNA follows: TGTGCCAGCAGCGTAGGGAGACGCCAGTTCTTC. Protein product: CASSVGRRQFF.

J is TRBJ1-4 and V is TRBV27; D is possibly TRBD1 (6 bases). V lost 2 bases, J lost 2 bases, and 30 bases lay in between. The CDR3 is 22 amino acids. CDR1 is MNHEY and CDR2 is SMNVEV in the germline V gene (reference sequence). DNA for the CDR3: TGTGCCAGCAGTTTAACATTCGAGCAGGGGTCACCCACCCTTCCGACTAATGAAAAACTGTTTTTT. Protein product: CASSLTFEQGSPTLPTNEKLFF.

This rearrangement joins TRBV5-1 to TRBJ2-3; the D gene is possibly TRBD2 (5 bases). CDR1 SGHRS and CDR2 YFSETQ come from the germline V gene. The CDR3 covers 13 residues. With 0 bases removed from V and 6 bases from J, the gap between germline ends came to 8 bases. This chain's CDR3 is CASSLVEVDTQYF. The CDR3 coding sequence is TGCGCCAGCAGCTTGGTGGAGGTTGATACGCAGTATTTT.

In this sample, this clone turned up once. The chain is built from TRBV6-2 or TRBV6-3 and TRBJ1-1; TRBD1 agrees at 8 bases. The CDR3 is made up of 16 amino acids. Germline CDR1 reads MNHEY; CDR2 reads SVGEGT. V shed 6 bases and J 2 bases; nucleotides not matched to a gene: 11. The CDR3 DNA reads TGTGCCAGCAGCAGAGGACAGGGCCTCTATAACACTGAAGCTTTCTTT. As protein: CASSRGQGLYNTEAFF.